This T cell receptor (beta chain) was observed in a study of blood T cell repertoires in COVID-19. Study background: Some COVID-19 samples were acute and others convalescent; all came from the United States, Italy and Spain. From T cells, B-cell-depleted T cells, or PBMCs came the material, which was cDNA or gDNA.

The CDR3 covers 19 residues. Per the germline V gene, CDR1 is SGHVS and CDR2 is FQNEAQ. The junction had 11 bases not matched to a gene; V was cut back by 2 bases and J by 4 bases. This clone has only one observation. Original processing methods: From reference gene primer amplification, estimates of nucleated cell counts were derived. Measured with immunoSEQ multiplex PCR; TCRdb has only the in-frame clones, and not every one. V, J and clone size were drawn from that table, and D and trimming were deduced from the DNA. Of roughly 86,000 clones in the sample, around nine tenths were seen once. Sequencing input: peripheral blood. The source of this sequence is a man aged 35-49 years with acute or convalescent COVID-19. V and J are TRBV7-8 and TRBJ2-6; 10 positions match TRBD2. The CDR3 DNA sequence: TGTGCCAGCAGCTTATTTGAGGCTAGCGGGAGTTCGGGGGCCAACGTCCTGACTTTC. It translates to CASSLFEASGSSGANVLTF.